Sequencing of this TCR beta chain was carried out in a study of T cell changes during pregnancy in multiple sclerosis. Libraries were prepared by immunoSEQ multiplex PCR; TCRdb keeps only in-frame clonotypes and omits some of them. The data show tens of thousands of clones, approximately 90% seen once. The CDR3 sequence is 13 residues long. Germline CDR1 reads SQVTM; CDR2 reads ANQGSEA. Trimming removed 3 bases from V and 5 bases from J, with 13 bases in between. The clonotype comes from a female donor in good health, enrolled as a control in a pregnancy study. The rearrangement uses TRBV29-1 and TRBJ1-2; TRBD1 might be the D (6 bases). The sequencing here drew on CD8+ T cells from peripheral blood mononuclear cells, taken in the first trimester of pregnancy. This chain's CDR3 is CSVDGGGRYGYTF. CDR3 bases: TGCAGCGTTGATGGGGGGGGCCGATATGGCTACACCTTC.